This T cell receptor (beta chain) was recovered during a study of cytomegalovirus exposure and HLA in healthy donors. The primer mix had 60 Vbeta and 13 Jbeta primers. Data came from immunoSEQ multiplex PCR; TCRdb stores just in-frame clones and leaves some out. The sample shows about 100,000 clones, roughly 76% of them seen only once. General study results and limits: TCR beta chain V- and J-gene trimming was linked, in a later analysis, to a missense variant in DCLRE1C.

The CDR3 has 13 amino acids. Deletions cut 5 bases from V and 7 bases from J, with 14 bases between. CDR1 is WNHNN, CDR2 SYGVQD, per germline (reference sequence). Details on this clone: Its antigen remains unidentified.

The sequencing input was PBMCs. This receptor was obtained from a woman in her sixties or seventies in good health and CMV-seropositive. The chain combines TRBV10-1 with TRBJ1-1; tentative D call: TRBD1 (5 bases). This CDR3 is CASSYQGLGEAFF. CDR3 in DNA: TGCGCCAGCAGTTACCAGGGCTTGGGTGAAGCTTTCTTT.